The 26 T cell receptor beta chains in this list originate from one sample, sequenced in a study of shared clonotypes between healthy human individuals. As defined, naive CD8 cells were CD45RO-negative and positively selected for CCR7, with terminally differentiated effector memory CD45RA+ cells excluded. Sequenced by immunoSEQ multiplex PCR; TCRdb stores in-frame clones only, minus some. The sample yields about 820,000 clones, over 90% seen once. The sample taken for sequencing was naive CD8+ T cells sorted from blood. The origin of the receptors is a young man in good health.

The CDR3 DNA follows: TGCAGCGTTGAAGATCGTAGAGGGGAGGCCAAAAACATTCAGTACTTC. The encoded protein is CSVEDRRGEAKNIQYF. The rearrangement joins TRBV29-1 to TRBJ2-4; D possibly uses TRBD1 or TRBD2 (5 bases each). Germline assignment: CDR1 SQVTM and CDR2 ANQGSEA. The CDR3 is made up of 16 amino acids. V shed 0 bases and J shed 1 base, with 13 bases lying between them. The variable domain in full, completed from reference TRBV29-1 and TRBJ2-4, reads SAVISQKPSRDICQRGTSLTIQCQVDSQVTMMFWYRQQPGQSLTLIATANQGSEATYESGFVIDKFPISRPNLTFSTLTVSNMSPEDSSIYLCSVEDRRGEAKNIQYFGAGTRLSVL.

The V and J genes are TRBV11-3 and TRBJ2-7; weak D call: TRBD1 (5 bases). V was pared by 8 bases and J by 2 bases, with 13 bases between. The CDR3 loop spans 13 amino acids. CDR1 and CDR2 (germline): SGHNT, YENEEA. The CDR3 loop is CASAQGRTYEQYF. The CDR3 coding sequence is TGTGCCAGCGCTCAGGGTAGGACCTACGAGCAGTACTTC.

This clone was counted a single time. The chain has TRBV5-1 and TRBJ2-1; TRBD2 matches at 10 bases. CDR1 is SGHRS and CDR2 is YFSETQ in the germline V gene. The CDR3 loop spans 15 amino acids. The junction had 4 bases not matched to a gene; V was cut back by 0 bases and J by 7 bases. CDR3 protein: CASSLASGSRNEQFF. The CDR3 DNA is TGCGCCAGCAGCTTGGCTAGCGGGAGTCGAAATGAGCAGTTCTTC.

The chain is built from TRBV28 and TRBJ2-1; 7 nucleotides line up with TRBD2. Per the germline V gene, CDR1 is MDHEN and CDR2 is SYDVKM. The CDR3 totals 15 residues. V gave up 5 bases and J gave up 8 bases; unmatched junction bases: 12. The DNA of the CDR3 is TGTGCCAGCAGTCCCATTCCGGGGGGTGTGGATGAGCAGTTCTTC. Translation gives CASSPIPGGVDEQFF. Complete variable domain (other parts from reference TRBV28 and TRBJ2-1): DVKVTQSSRYLVKRTGEKVFLECVQDMDHENMFWYRQDPGLGLRLIYFSYDVKMKEKGDIPEGYSVSREKKERFSLILESASTNQTSMYLCASSPIPGGVDEQFFGPGTRLTVL.

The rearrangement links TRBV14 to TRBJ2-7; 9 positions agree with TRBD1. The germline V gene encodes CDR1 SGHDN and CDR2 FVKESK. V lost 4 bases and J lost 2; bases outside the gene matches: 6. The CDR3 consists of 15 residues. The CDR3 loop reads CASSRDRGSTYEQYF. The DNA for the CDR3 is TGTGCCAGCAGCCGCGACAGGGGGTCTACCTACGAGCAGTACTTC.

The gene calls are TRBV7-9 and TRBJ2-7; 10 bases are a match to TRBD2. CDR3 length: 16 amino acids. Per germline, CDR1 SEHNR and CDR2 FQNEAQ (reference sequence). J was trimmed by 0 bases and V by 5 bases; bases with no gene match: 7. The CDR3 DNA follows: TGTGCCAGCAGCCAAGCGGGAGGGCGAAGCTCCTACGAGCAGTACTTC. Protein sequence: CASSQAGGRSSYEQYF.

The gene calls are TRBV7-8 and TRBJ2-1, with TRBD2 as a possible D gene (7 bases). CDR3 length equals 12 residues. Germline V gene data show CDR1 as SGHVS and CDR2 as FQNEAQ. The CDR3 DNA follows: TGTGCAGGGGGAGGGCCCGTAAATGAGCAGTTCTTC. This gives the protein CAGGGPVNEQFF.

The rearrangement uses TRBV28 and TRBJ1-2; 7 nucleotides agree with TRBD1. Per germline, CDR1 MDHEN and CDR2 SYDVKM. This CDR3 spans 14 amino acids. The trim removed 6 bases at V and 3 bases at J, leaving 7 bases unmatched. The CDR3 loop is CASSSAGTDYGYTF. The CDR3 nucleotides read TGTGCCAGCAGCTCTGCCGGGACAGACTATGGCTACACCTTC.

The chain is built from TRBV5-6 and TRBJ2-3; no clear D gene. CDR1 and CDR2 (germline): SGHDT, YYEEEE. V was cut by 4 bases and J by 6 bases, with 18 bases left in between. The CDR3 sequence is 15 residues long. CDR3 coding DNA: TGTGCCAGCAGCCAAAAACCCTCCATGTCGGATACGCAGTATTTT. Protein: CASSQKPSMSDTQYF.

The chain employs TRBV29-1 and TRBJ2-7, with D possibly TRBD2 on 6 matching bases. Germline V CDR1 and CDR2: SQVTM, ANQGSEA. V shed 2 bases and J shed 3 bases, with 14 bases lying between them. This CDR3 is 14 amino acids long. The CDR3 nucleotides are TGCAGCGTTGAAAATACTAGCATCGGCTACGAGCAGTACTTC. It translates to CSVENTSIGYEQYF.

The CDR3 region is CASSLKGILDTGELFF. The CDR3 nucleotides are TGTGCCAGCAGTTTAAAGGGGATCCTTGACACCGGGGAGCTGTTTTTT. The chain carries TRBV28 and TRBJ2-2, with D possibly being TRBD1 (5 bases). The V and J ends lost 2 bases and 3 bases respectively, with 13 bases between them. The CDR3 has 16 residues. The germline V gene encodes CDR1 MDHEN and CDR2 SYDVKM.

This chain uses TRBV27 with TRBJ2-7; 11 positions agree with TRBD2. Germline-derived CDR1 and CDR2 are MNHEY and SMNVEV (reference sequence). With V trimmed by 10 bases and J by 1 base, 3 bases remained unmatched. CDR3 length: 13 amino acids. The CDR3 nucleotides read TGTGCCACGGGACTAGCGGCTTCCTACGAGCAGTACTTC. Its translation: CATGLAASYEQYF.

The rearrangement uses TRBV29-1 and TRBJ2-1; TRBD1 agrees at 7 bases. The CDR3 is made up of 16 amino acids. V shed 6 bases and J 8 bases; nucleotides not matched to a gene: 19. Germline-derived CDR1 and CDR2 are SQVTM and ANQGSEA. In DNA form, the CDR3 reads TGCAGCGTCTCTATTTCCGACAGGGTGGTTTTCGATGAGCAGTTCTTC. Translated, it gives CSVSISDRVVFDEQFF.

CDR3 protein: CASSPIQGTSAYNEQFF. CDR3 DNA: TGCGCCAGCAGCCCCATTCAGGGGACTAGCGCTTACAATGAGCAGTTCTTC. The chain uses TRBV4-1 and TRBJ2-1; 10 bases align to TRBD2. Germline V gene data show CDR1 as MGHRA and CDR2 as YSYEKL. Losses at the gene ends were 4 bases for V and 4 bases for J; bases not matched to a gene: 10. The CDR3 totals 17 residues.

In DNA, the CDR3 is TGTGCCAGCAGTTCCAATACAGGGGGATTGTCCTACTACGAGCAGTACTTC. Protein sequence: CASSSNTGGLSYYEQYF. The chain has TRBV27 and TRBJ2-7; the match to TRBD1 covers 8 bases. The V gene's germline CDR1 is MNHEY and CDR2 SMNVEV (reference sequence). V lost 4 bases and J lost 3; bases outside the gene matches: 14. The CDR3 has 17 amino acids.

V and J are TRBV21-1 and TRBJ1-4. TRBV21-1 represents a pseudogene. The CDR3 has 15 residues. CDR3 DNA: TGTGCCAGCAGCACTACACGACCAACTAATGAAAAACTGTTTTTT. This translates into CASSTTRPTNEKLFF.

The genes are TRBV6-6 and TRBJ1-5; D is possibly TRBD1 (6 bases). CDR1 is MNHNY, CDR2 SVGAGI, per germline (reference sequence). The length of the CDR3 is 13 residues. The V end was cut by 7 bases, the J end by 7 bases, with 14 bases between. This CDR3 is CASTKTGNQPQHF. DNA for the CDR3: TGTGCCAGCACTAAGACAGGTAACCAGCCCCAGCATTTT.

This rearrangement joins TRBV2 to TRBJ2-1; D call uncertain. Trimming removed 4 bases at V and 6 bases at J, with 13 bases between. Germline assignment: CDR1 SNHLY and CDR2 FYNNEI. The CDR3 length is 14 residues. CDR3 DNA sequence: TGTGCCAGCAGTGCAGTCCAGGAAAGCAATGAGCAGTTCTTC. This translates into CASSAVQESNEQFF.

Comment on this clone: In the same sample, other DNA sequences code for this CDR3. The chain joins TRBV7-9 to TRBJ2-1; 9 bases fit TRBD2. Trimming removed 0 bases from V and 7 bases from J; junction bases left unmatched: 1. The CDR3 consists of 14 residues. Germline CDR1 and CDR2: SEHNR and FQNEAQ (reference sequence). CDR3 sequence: CASSLATSGNEQFF. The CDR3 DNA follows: TGTGCCAGCAGCTTAGCGACTAGCGGTAATGAGCAGTTCTTC. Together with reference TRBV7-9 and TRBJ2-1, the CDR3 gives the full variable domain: DTGVSQNPRHKITKRGQNVTFRCDPISEHNRLYWYRQTLGQGPEFLTYFQNEAQLEKSRLLSDRFSAERPKGSFSTLEIQRTEQGDSAMYLCASSLATSGNEQFFGPGTRLTVL.

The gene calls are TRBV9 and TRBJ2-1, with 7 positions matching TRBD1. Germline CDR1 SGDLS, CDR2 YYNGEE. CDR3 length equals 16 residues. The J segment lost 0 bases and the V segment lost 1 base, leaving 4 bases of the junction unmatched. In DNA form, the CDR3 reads TGTGCCAGCAGCGTACTGGGGACAGCCTCCTACAATGAGCAGTTCTTC. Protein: CASSVLGTASYNEQFF.

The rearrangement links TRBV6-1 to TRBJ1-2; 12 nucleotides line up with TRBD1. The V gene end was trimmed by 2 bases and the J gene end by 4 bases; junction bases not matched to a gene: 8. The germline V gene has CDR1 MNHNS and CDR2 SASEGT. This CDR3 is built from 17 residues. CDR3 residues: CASSELGQGARGYGYTF. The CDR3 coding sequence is TGTGCCAGCAGTGAATTGGGACAGGGGGCCAGGGGCTATGGCTACACCTTC.

CDR3 in DNA: TGTGCCAGCAGTGAGGCAGGGCATAGCAATCAGCCCCAGCATTTT. Its translation: CASSEAGHSNQPQHF. The chain links TRBV25-1 to TRBJ1-5; possibly TRBD1 for D (5 bases). CDR3 size: 15 residues. Trimming took off 3 bases at V and 0 bases at J, with 9 bases between the two ends. Germline V gene lookup returns CDR1 MGHDK and CDR2 SYGVNS. The full variable domain, with the rest looked up from reference TRBV25-1 and TRBJ1-5, is EADIYQTPRYLVIGTGKKITLECSQTMGHDKMYWYQQDPGMELHLIHYSYGVNSTEKGDLSSESTVSRIRTEHFPLTLESARPSHTSQYLCASSEAGHSNQPQHFGDGTRLSIL.

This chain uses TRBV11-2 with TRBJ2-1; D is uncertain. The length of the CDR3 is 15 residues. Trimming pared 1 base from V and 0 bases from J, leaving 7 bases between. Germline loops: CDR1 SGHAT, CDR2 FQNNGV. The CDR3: CASSLVLISYNEQFF. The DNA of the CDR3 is TGTGCCAGCAGCTTAGTGCTGATCTCCTACAATGAGCAGTTCTTC.

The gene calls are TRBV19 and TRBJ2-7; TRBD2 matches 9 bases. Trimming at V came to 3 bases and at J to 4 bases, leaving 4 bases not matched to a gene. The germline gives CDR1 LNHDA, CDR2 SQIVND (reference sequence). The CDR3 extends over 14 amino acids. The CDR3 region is CASSIASGTYEQYF. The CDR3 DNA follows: TGTGCCAGTAGTATTGCTAGCGGGACATACGAGCAGTACTTC.

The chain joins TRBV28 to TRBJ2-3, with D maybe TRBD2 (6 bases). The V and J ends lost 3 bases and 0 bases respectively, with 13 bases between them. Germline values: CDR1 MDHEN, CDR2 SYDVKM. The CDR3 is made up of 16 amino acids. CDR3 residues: CASSFGVSGSTDTQYF. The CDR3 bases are TGTGCCAGCAGTTTCGGGGTGAGCGGGAGCACAGATACGCAGTATTTT. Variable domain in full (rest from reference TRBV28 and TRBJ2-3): DVKVTQSSRYLVKRTGEKVFLECVQDMDHENMFWYRQDPGLGLRLIYFSYDVKMKEKGDIPEGYSVSREKKERFSLILESASTNQTSMYLCASSFGVSGSTDTQYFGPGTRLTVL.

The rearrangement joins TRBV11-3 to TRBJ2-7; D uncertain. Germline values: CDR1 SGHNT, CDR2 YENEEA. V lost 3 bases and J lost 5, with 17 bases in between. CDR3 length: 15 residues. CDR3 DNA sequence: TGTGCCAGCAGCTTCCCGGACCCTCATGGCAACGAGCAGTACTTC. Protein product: CASSFPDPHGNEQYF.